The entry below describes one T cell receptor beta chain. The sample belongs to a study of blood T cell repertoires in COVID-19. Study context: The United States, Italy and Spain were the sources of the acute and convalescent COVID-19 samples. T cells, B-cell-depleted T cells, or PBMCs provided the cDNA or gDNA that served as material.

J lost 1 base, V lost 4 bases, and 6 bases had no gene match. The CDR3 covers 15 residues. Germline CDR1 and CDR2: LNHDA and SQIVND (reference sequence). Under the authors' procedure: The assay estimated nucleated cells by amplifying reference gene primers. Sequenced by immunoSEQ multiplex PCR; TCRdb stores in-frame clones only, minus some. V and J calls and clone size are copied from that table; D and trimming were computed from the DNA. Among 150,000 to 200,000 clones listed, 65% to 85% were seen once. The genes are TRBV19 and TRBJ1-1, with 7 positions matching TRBD1. The source material was peripheral blood. This clonotype was sampled from a woman of 80 years or more with active or convalescent COVID-19. CDR3 sequence reads: CASSTKQGRNTEAFF. The CDR3 region has the DNA TGTGCCAGTAGTACGAAACAGGGGAGGAACACTGAAGCTTTCTTT.